This T cell receptor (beta chain) was profiled in a study of blood T cell repertoires in COVID-19. Study at large: Acute and convalescent COVID-19 samples came from the United States, Italy and Spain. The analysed material was cDNA or gDNA that came from T cells, B-cell-depleted T cells, or PBMCs.

J lost 1 base, V lost 6 bases, and 11 bases had no gene match. CDR3 length equals 16 residues. Germline loops: CDR1 LNHNV, CDR2 YYDKDF (reference sequence). Source study methods: Estimates of nucleated cell counts were drawn from the amplification of reference gene primers. Clones were sequenced by immunoSEQ multiplex PCR, and TCRdb holds only the in-frame ones, with some missing. That table supplies the V and J calls and clone size; D and trimming were determined from the DNA. The table has 140,000 or so clones, 65% to 90% seen once. The sample taken for sequencing was peripheral blood. The receptor comes from a man in his fifties or sixties with acute or convalescent COVID-19. The V gene is TRBV15, the J gene TRBJ1-2, with 7 bases that match TRBD1. The CDR3 DNA follows: TGTGCCACCAGTGACGACGGCAGGGGGAGTAACTATGGCTACACCTTC. It yields the protein CATSDDGRGSNYGYTF.